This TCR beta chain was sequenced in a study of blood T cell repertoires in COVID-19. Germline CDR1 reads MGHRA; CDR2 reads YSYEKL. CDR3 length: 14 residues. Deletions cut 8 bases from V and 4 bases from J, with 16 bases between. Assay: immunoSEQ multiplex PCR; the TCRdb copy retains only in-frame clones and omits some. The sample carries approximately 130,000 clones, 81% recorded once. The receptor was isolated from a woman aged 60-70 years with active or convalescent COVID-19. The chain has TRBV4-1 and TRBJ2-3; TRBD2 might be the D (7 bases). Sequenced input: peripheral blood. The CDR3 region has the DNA TGCGCCAGCGGCCGACCGGGGGGCGCAGATACGCAGTATTTT. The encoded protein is CASGRPGGADTQYF.